This T cell receptor (beta chain) is from a study of shared T cell receptors in the human thymus. Clones were sequenced by immunoSEQ multiplex PCR, and TCRdb holds only the in-frame ones, with some missing. The repertoire holds some 700,000 clones, with 70% to 90% as singletons. The CDR3 is made up of 15 amino acids. Germline CDR1 and CDR2: MNHNY and SVGAGI (reference sequence). V was clipped by 6 bases and J by 2 bases; unmatched bases: 5. These data were also reused for a study on human thymus T cells. This second study notes: Having surgery to correct congenital heart defects, healthy Finnish infants acted as the donors. Thymus pieces cut out during corrective heart surgery were the tissue that was used. Unrelated individuals reportedly shared highly overlapping thymic TCR repertoires.

The clonotype comes from a girl under three years old with a congenital heart defect. Sequencing was performed on thymocytes. This chain connects TRBV6-6 to TRBJ2-3, with 10 bases matching TRBD2. This CDR3 is CASRVLAGPTDTQYF. The CDR3 DNA reads TGTGCCAGCAGGGTACTAGCGGGGCCCACAGATACGCAGTATTTT.